Listed below are T cell receptor beta chains from one sample, sequenced in a study of T and B cells in COVID-19 patients. One entry per CDR3 protein results from TCRdb running MiXCR on the multiplex PCR reads. The table lists some 1,400 distinct CDR3 sequences, less than 30% of them singletons. Sequences were obtained from blood. Every receptor here comes from a human donor with active COVID-19. Both conserved end residues are part of each CDR3. Fields, in order: CDR3 length, V gene, CDR3 protein.

14,TRBV5-4,CASSGGGSYNEQFF
19,TRBV5-1,CASSSIPGQRNSGANVLTF
13,TRBV19,CASKGTRDSPLHF
17,TRBV14,CASSPTLGRGITGELFF
19,TRBV5-4,CASSAGTSGGALGTGELFF
15,TRBV5-1,CASSQDQGAWMAQYF
15,TRBV11-1,CASSLSLGGSYEQYF
13,TRBV14,CASSQQTNYGYTF
14,TRBV20-1,CSPKSGDRPYEQYF
18,TRBV20-1,CSARDLPAGGYMNTEAFF
12,TRBV18,CASSPRRVGYTF
12,TRBV14,CASGQNVYEQYF
14,TRBV6-6,CASSYNRGFNEQFF
12,TRBV6-2/TRBV6-3,CASWDYRDTQYF
15,TRBV6-2/TRBV6-3,CASSHTDTGNQPQHF
14,TRBV19,CASSIDKVVGEAFF
15,TRBV4-3,CASSQATGLSYEQYF
12,TRBV19,CASSPRGLEQYF
15,TRBV12-3/TRBV12-4,CASSLQGGLNDEQYF
13,TRBV7-2,CASAQGWREKLFF
15,TRBV6-5,CASSDLTGRDYGYTF
14,TRBV29-1,CSVGSGAGPDTQYF
15,TRBV7-9,CASRPLAGAYSPLHF
14,TRBV7-2,CASSFRTAGYEQYF
13,TRBV12-3/TRBV12-4,CASSPGRSYEQYF
15,TRBV6-2/TRBV6-3,CASSYSAGETDTQYF
17,TRBV7-2,CASSAPAAGQGIHEQYF
14,TRBV6-5,CASREGQGNEKLFF